The 16 T cell receptor beta chains below all came from one sample that was sequenced in a study of cytotoxic CD8 clonotypes in ibrutinib-treated CLL. The repertoire was sequenced with immunoSEQ multiplex PCR; TCRdb's copy has only in-frame clones and lacks some. Here the sample spans over 150,000 clones, around 72% being singletons. This specimen consisted of PBMCs, obtained after 24 months of ibrutinib treatment. These receptors came from a human donor with chronic lymphocytic leukemia.

The chain uses TRBV9 and TRBJ2-1; D assignment may be TRBD1 or TRBD2 (5 bases each). This CDR3 comprises 15 residues. The germline V gene encodes CDR1 SGDLS and CDR2 YYNGEE. Trimming left V 0 bases short and J 8 bases short, with 15 bases between. The DNA of the CDR3 is TGTGCCAGCAGCGTAGGGGGGTTACCTACGGATGAGCAGTTCTTC. Residues: CASSVGGLPTDEQFF.

This sequence joins TRBV27 and TRBJ2-1, with a possible D match to TRBD1 (5 bases). Germline V gene lookup returns CDR1 MNHEY and CDR2 SMNVEV (reference sequence). V dropped 4 bases and J dropped 8 bases, with 21 bases sitting between them. The CDR3 sequence is 16 residues long. CDR3 bases: TGTGCCAGCAGTTCCCTGCCGACAGAATACATACATGAGCAGTTCTTC. Translating it yields CASSSLPTEYIHEQFF.

V usage is TRBV29-1 and J usage is TRBJ2-3, with D uncertain. The germline V gene encodes CDR1 SQVTM and CDR2 ANQGSEA. V dropped 3 bases and J dropped 5 bases, with 9 bases sitting between them. This CDR3 has 12 amino acids. CDR3 nucleotide sequence: TGCAGCGTTGAGTCGATGCGAGATACGCAGTATTTT. It codes for CSVESMRDTQYF.

This clone appeared a few times. V is TRBV7-8 and J is TRBJ2-1; unclear D gene. Trimming left V 0 bases short and J 4 bases short, with 4 bases between. Germline V gene sequence: CDR1 SGHVS, CDR2 FQNEAQ. The CDR3 covers 13 residues. The CDR3 sequence: CASSLAEYNEQFF. The DNA of the CDR3 is TGTGCCAGCAGCTTAGCGGAGTACAATGAGCAGTTCTTC.

The chain employs TRBV6-6 and TRBJ2-2, with TRBD2 matching 10 bases. The CDR3 runs to 16 residues. CDR1 is MNHNY and CDR2 is SVGAGI in the germline V gene (reference sequence). V lost 6 bases to trimming and J lost 5 bases; unmatched junction nucleotides: 9. The CDR3: CASSYPSGSETGELFF. The CDR3 coding sequence is TGTGCCAGCAGCTATCCTAGCGGGAGTGAAACCGGGGAGCTGTTTTTT.

The genes are TRBV5-1 and TRBJ1-4, with 9 bases that match TRBD1. Germline assignment: CDR1 SGHRS and CDR2 YFSETQ. The CDR3 extends over 16 amino acids. J lost 4 bases, V lost 4 bases, and 8 bases had no gene match. CDR3 residues: CASSPWGDRDNEKLFF. CDR3 bases: TGCGCCAGCAGCCCTTGGGGGGACAGGGATAATGAAAAACTGTTTTTT.

The CDR3 DNA reads as TGTGCCAGCAGTGGACGAGTACACAGGGTCCCGAGCACAGATACGCAGTATTTT. Its translation is CASSGRVHRVPSTDTQYF. The V and J genes are TRBV6-4 and TRBJ2-3; tentatively, D is TRBD1 (6 bases). Per the germline V gene, CDR1 is MRHNA and CDR2 is SNTAGT. The CDR3 spans 18 residues. Trimming left V 4 bases short and J 0 bases short, with 20 bases between.

The CDR3 loop is CATSRDGLLGRNEKLFF. The CDR3 region has the DNA TGTGCCACCAGCAGAGATGGCCTACTGGGAAGAAACGAAAAACTGTTTTTT. The genes are TRBV15 and TRBJ1-4; D is ambiguous. This CDR3 region has 17 residues. Germline CDR1 and CDR2: LNHNV and YYDKDF (reference sequence). V lost 0 bases, J lost 8 bases, and 19 bases lay in between. Drawing the rest from reference TRBV15 and TRBJ1-4, the complete variable domain is DAMVIQNPRYQVTQFGKPVTLSCSQTLNHNVMYWYQQKSSQAPKLLFHYYDKDFNNEADTPDNFQSRRPNTSFCFLDIRSPGLGDTAMYLCATSRDGLLGRNEKLFFGSGTQLSVL.

The chain has TRBV6-5 and TRBJ1-1; possible D gene TRBD1, 5 bases. There are 15 residues in the CDR3. V was clipped by 4 bases and J by 1 base, with 13 bases between them. Germline V CDR1 and CDR2: MNHEY, SVGAGI. The CDR3 is CASSFIGGRNTEAFF. CDR3 in DNA: TGTGCCAGCAGTTTTATCGGGGGACGGAACACTGAAGCTTTCTTT.

V gene TRBV5-4 combines with J gene TRBJ2-7; tentatively, D is TRBD2 (6 bases). The germline V gene encodes CDR1 SGHNT and CDR2 YYREEE (reference sequence). Trimming stripped 0 bases from V and 3 bases from J, with 16 bases between. This CDR3 has 16 amino acids. The CDR3 reads CASSLGAGGNGYEQYF. CDR3 coding DNA: TGTGCCAGCAGCTTGGGAGCGGGCGGGAATGGCTACGAGCAGTACTTC.

The rearrangement links TRBV11-1 to TRBJ2-2; 8 nucleotides line up with TRBD2. Trimming removed 1 base from V and 6 bases from J; junction bases left unmatched: 4. CDR3 length equals 15 residues. The V gene's germline CDR1 is SGHAT and CDR2 FQDESV (reference sequence). The CDR3 coding sequence is TGTGCCAGCAGCTTAGGGCTAGCGGGTCCCGGGGAGCTGTTTTTT. This codes for CASSLGLAGPGELFF.

Regarding this clone: At one of its ends the junction is not consistent with the germline gene, which may arise from a read error. This chain uses TRBV7-7 with TRBJ2-5, with D possibly matching TRBD2 (5 bases). The CDR3 runs 13 residues. CDR1 is SSHAT and CDR2 is FNYEAQ in the germline V gene (reference sequence). The CDR3, as DNA: TGTGCTAGCAGCCCCGCCGGGAAAGAGACCCAGTACTTC. This translates into CASSPAGKETQYF.

The genes are TRBV10-1 and TRBJ2-1, with TRBD2 matching 10 bases. Germline loops: CDR1 WNHNN, CDR2 SYGVQD (reference sequence). CDR3 length: 14 residues. Unmatched junction bases numbered 7, after V lost 7 bases and J lost 7 bases. Here the CDR3 DNA reads TGCGCCAGCAACCTTAGCGGGAGGATTAATGAGCAGTTCTTC. As protein: CASNLSGRINEQFF.

V and J are TRBV5-4 and TRBJ2-7; D not resolved. The germline V and J ends were trimmed by 0 bases and 3 bases, with 10 bases remaining between them. The length of the CDR3 is 14 residues. Germline V gives CDR1 SGHNT, CDR2 YYREEE (reference sequence). The CDR3 is CASSLGAANYEQYF. Here the CDR3 DNA reads TGTGCCAGCAGCTTGGGTGCAGCTAACTACGAGCAGTACTTC. Using reference TRBV5-4 and TRBJ2-7 for the parts outside the CDR3, the full variable domain is ETGVTQSPTHLIKTRGQQVTLRCSSQSGHNTVSWYQQALGQGPQFIFQYYREEENGRGNFPPRFSGLQFPNYSSELNVNALELDDSALYLCASSLGAANYEQYFGPGTRLTVT.

This clone has just a few counts. In DNA, the CDR3 is TGCGCCAGCAGCCATGGGCTACAGGGTGCTAACTATGGCTACACCTTC. Amino acids: CASSHGLQGANYGYTF. The gene calls are TRBV4-3 and TRBJ1-2, with a weak D call TRBD1 (6 bases). Trimming removed 3 bases from V and 0 bases from J, with 14 bases in between. This CDR3 is built from 16 residues. Germline CDR1 is LGHNA and CDR2 is YSLEER.

V usage is TRBV27 and J usage is TRBJ2-3; the match to TRBD2 covers 12 bases. CDR1 and CDR2 (germline): MNHEY, SMNVEV (reference sequence). The CDR3 is made up of 20 amino acids. The junction had 14 bases not matched to a gene; V was cut back by 4 bases and J by 0 bases. The CDR3 DNA sequence: TGTGCCAGCAGTTGGGGGGGCCCTAGCGGGAGGGCATGGAGCACAGATACGCAGTATTTT. Translating gives CASSWGGPSGRAWSTDTQYF.